This TCR beta chain was profiled in a study of cytomegalovirus exposure and HLA in healthy donors. Findings and limits, study-wide: Reports credit the classifier with highly specific, highly sensitive diagnosis of cytomegalovirus status. There were 150 to 200 TCR beta chains listed as cytomegalovirus-associated. In the roughly 120 validation repertoires, approximately 94% of cluster scores exceeded 0, per a later analysis. A few chains tied to CMV proved CMV antigen-specific in vitro.

This table comes from immunoSEQ multiplex PCR, and its TCRdb copy is limited to in-frame clones, with some not included. The sample consists of around 130,000 clones, 85% to 90% of them appearing once. As to this clone: Its cognate antigen is unknown.

The CDR3 spans 16 residues. Germline CDR1 reads MGHRA; CDR2 reads YSYEKL. V shed 2 bases and J 0 bases; nucleotides not matched to a gene: 4. This sequence was found in a young man in good health and CMV-seronegative. The chain employs TRBV4-1 and TRBJ2-3; TRBD2 aligns across 8 bases. The sequenced material came from PBMCs. The CDR3 DNA reads TGCGCCAGCAGCCAACGGGGGGGCGATAGCACAGATACGCAGTATTTT. Protein product: CASSQRGGDSTDTQYF.